This entry describes one T cell receptor beta chain. The method was immunoSEQ multiplex PCR; TCRdb's version includes in-frame clones alone and lacks a portion of them. Found here are about 76,000 clones, about 82% of them singletons; the top ten hold around 9.6%. This entry belongs to a study of blood T cell repertoires in COVID-19. This TCR came from a man aged 50 to 60 with COVID-19, enrolled during active disease. The specimen was peripheral blood.

The CDR3 loop reads CASSRDRGNSPLHF. DNA for the CDR3: TGTGCCAGCAGTCGGGACAGAGGTAATTCACCCCTCCACTTT. This chain links TRBV28 with TRBJ1-6; 7 nucleotides agree with TRBD1. CDR1 is MDHEN, CDR2 SYDVKM, per germline. The CDR3 has 14 residues. J gave up 6 bases and V 5 bases, and 4 bases lay outside the gene matches.